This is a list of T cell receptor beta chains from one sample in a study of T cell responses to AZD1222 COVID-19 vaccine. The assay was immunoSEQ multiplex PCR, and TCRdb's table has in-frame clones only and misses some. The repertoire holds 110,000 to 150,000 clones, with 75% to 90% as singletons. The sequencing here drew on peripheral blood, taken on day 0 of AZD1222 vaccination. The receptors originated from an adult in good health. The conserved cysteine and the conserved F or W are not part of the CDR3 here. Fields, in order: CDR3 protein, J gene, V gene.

CDR3: ASSRTVGNTIY; J: TRBJ1-3; V: TRBV6-5
CDR3: ASSEGTGAYEQY; J: TRBJ2-7; V: TRBV10-1
CDR3: AWDRGQYEKLF; J: TRBJ1-4; V: TRBV30
CDR3: ASSFGDAINTGELF; J: TRBJ2-2; V: TRBV5-1
CDR3: ASRLQGRNEQF; J: TRBJ2-1; V: TRBV28
CDR3: ASSLASGGYQETQY; J: TRBJ2-5; V: TRBV7-6
CDR3: ASSVGVSGVETQY; J: TRBJ2-5; V: TRBV9
CDR3: ASSLAAGQGSHEQY; J: TRBJ2-7; V: TRBV5-1
CDR3: ASSSPLAGAADTQY; J: TRBJ2-3; V: TRBV7-9
CDR3: ASRPDISTLQETQY; J: TRBJ2-5; V: TRBV5-1
CDR3: ASSYSGNRGSEAF; J: TRBJ1-1; V: TRBV6-5
CDR3: ASNRDSYNEQF; J: TRBJ2-1; V: TRBV10-1
CDR3: ASSPNGETQY; J: TRBJ2-5; V: TRBV18
CDR3: ASSASGVPLDNEQF; J: TRBJ2-1; V: TRBV5-1
CDR3: SVEGGAGVLH; J: TRBJ1-5; V: TRBV29-1
CDR3: ASSGQYNQPQH; J: TRBJ1-5; V: TRBV18